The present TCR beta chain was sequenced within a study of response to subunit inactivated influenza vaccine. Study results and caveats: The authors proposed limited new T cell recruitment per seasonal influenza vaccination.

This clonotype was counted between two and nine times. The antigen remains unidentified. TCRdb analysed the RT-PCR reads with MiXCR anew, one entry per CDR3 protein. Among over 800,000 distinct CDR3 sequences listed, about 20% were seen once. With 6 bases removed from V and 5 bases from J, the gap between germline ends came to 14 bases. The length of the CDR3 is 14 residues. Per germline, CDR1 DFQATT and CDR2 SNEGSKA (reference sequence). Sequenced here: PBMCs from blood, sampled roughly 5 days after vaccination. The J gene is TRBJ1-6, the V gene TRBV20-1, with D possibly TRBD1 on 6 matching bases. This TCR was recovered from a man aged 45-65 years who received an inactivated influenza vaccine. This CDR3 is CSAKGQTNNSPLHF. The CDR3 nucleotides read TGCAGTGCAAAAGGACAGACGAATAATTCACCCCTCCACTTT.